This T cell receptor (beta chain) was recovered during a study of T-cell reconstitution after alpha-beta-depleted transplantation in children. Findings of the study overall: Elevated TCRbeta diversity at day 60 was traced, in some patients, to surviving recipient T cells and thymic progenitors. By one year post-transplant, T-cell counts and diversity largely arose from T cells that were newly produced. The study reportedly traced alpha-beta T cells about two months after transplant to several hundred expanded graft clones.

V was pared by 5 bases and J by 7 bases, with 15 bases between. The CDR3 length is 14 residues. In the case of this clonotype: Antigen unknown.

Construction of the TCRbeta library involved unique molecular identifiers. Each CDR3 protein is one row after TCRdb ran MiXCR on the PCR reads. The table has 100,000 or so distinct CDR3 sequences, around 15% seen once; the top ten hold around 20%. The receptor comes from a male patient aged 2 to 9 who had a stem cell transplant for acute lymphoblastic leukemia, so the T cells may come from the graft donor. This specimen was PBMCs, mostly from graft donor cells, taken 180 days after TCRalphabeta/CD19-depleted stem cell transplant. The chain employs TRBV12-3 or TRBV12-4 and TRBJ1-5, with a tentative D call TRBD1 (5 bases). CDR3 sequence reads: CASSSFQGGQPQHF. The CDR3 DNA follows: TGTGCCAGCAGTAGTTTTCAGGGTGGCCAGCCCCAGCATTTT.